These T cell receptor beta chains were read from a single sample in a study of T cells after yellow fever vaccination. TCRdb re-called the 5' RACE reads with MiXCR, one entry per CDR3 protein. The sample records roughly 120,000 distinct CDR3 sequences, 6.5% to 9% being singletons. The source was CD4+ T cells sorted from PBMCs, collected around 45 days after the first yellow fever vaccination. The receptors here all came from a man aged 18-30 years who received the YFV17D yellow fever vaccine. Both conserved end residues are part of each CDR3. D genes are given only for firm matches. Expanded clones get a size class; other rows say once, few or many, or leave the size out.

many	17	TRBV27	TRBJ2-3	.	TGTGCCAGCAGTTTATCTCCGGGGGACCTCAGCACAGATACGCAGTATTTT	CASSLSPGDLSTDTQYF
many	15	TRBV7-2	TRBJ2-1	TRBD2	TGTGCCAGCGCTTCGGGGGGGGCGGCGTACAATGAGCAGTTCTTC	CASASGGAAYNEQFF
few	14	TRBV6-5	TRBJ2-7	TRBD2	TGTGCCAGCAGCTCGGGACTAGCGACCTACGAGCAGTACTTC	CASSSGLATYEQYF
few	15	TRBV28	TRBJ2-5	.	TGTGCCAGCAGTCGCCCCCGGACTACCCAAGAGACCCAGTACTTC	CASSRPRTTQETQYF
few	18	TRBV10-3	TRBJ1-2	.	TGTGCCATCAGTGAGTCGACTGTTGGAGGAGGAACTAACTATGGCTACACCTTC	CAISESTVGGGTNYGYTF
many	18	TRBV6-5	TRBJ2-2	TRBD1	TGTGCCAGCAGTTACTCGAGTATGAGGGGGCCGAACACCGGGGAGCTGTTTTTT	CASSYSSMRGPNTGELFF
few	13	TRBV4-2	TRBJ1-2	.	TGTGCCAGCAGCCAAGCCCGAGGGGACGGCTACACCTTC	CASSQARGDGYTF
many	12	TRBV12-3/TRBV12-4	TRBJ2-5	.	TGTGCCAGCAGTTTGCTGAGGGAGACCCAGTACTTC	CASSLLRETQYF
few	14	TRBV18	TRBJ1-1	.	TGTGCCAGCTCGGCCAGTGGGATGGACACTGAAGCTTTCTTT	CASSASGMDTEAFF
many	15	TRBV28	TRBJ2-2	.	TGTGCCAGCAGGTCATTTCGGGCCAACACCGGGGAGCTGTTTTTT	CASRSFRANTGELFF
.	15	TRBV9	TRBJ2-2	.	TGTGCCAGCAGCCCCGTCATGGGGCCCCACGGGGAGCTGTTTTTT	CASSPVMGPHGELFF
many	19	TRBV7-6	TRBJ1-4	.	TGTGCCAGCAGCCGGGCCGACAGGCGCCTATTCGCAACTAATGAAAAACTGTTTTTT	CASSRADRRLFATNEKLFF
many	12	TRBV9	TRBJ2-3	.	TGTGCCAGCAGCGTAGCAGCAGATACGCAGTATTTT	CASSVAADTQYF
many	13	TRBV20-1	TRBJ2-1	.	TGCAGTGCTAGACGGGGGGCTGGCAATGAGCAGTTCTTC	CSARRGAGNEQFF
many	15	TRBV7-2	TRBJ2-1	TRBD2	TGTGCCAGCAGCTTATGGGGGGGGAGATACAATGAGCAGTTCTTC	CASSLWGGRYNEQFF
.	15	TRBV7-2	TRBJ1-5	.	TGTGCCAGCAGCTTAGACGTAGGGCGGAATCAGCCCCAGCATTTT	CASSLDVGRNQPQHF
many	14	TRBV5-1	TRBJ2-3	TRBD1	TGCGCCAGCAGCCGGGACAGCGCAAGAGATACGCAGTATTTT	CASSRDSARDTQYF
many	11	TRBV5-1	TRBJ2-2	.	TGCGCCAGCAGCCGGGACGGGGAGCTGTTTTTT	CASSRDGELFF
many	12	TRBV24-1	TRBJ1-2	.	TGTGCCACCAGTGTTCTTGGGTACGGCTACACCTTC	CATSVLGYGYTF
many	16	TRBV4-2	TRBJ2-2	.	TGTGCCAGCAGCCAAGAGCTCACGGTTCGAACCGGGGAGCTGTTTTTT	CASSQELTVRTGELFF
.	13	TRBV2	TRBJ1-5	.	TGTGCCAGCAGTGACAGGGTAGCTCAGCCCCAGCATTTT	CASSDRVAQPQHF
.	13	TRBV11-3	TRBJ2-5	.	TGTGCCAGCAGCCTGGGACACTGGGAGACCCAGTACTTC	CASSLGHWETQYF
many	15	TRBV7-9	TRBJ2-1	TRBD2	TGTGCCAGCAGCTTAGCTCTAGCGGGGACGTATGAGCAGTTCTTC	CASSLALAGTYEQFF
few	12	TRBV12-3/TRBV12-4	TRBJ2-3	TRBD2	TGTGCCAGCAGCAGACAGCGGGGTACGCAGTATTTT	CASSRQRGTQYF
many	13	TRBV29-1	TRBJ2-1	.	TGCAGCGTTGGAGGCGGACCTCCGAATGAGCAGTTCTTC	CSVGGGPPNEQFF
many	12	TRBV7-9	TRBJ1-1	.	TGTGCCAGCAGCCTACAGGGACCTGAAGCTTTCTTT	CASSLQGPEAFF
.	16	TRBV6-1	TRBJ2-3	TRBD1	TGTGCCAGCAGCACCACGGGACAGGGGTTCGTATATACGCAGTATTTT	CASSTTGQGFVYTQYF
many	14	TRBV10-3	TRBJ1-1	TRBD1	TGTGCCATCAGTGACAGGACAGGGGACACTGAAGCTTTCTTT	CAISDRTGDTEAFF
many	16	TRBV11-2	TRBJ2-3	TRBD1	TGTGCCAGCAGCTCGCTGAGGGTAGGGGGCGGAGATACGCAGTATTTT	CASSSLRVGGGDTQYF
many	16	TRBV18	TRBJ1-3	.	TGTGCCAGCTCACCAGTGCCTTGGACGGAGGGAAACACCATATATTTT	CASSPVPWTEGNTIYF
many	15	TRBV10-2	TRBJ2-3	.	TGCGCCTGCGCCTCGAGCGGACATAGCACAGATACGCAGTATTTT	CACASSGHSTDTQYF
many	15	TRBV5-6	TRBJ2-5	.	TGTGCCAGCAGCTTTGCCCTCCAAGGGGGGGAGACCCAGTACTTC	CASSFALQGGETQYF
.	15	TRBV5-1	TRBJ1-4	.	TGCGCCAGCAGCGAAGGGACGGCCAGAAACGAAAAACTGTTTTTT	CASSEGTARNEKLFF
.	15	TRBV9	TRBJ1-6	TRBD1	TGTGCCAGCAGCGCGCAACAGGGGATCGGCTCACCCCTCCACTTT	CASSAQQGIGSPLHF
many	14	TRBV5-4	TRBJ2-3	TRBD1	TGTGCCACAGACAGGGGCGGAAACACAGATACGCAGTATTTT	CATDRGGNTDTQYF
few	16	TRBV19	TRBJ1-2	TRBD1	TGTGCCAGCAACAAGCAGGGACAGGGGGCGAACTATGGCTACACCTTC	CASNKQGQGANYGYTF
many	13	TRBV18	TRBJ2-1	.	TGTGCCAGCTCACCGGTCGGGTACAATGAGCAGTTCTTC	CASSPVGYNEQFF
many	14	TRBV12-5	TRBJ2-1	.	TGTGCTAGTGGCCGGGGGAGCTCCTACAATGAGCAGTTCTTC	CASGRGSSYNEQFF
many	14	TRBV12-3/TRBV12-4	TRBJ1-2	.	TGTGCCAGCAGTTTAGCCCGGGGAAAGGGTGGCTACACCTTC	CASSLARGKGGYTF
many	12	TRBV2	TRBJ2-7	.	TGTGCCAGCAGTGCCATGTTCTACGAGCAGTACTTC	CASSAMFYEQYF
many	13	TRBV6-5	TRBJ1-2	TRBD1	TGTGCCAGCCGGACAGGGGGCGGCTATGGCTACACCTTC	CASRTGGGYGYTF
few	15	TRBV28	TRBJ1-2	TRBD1	TGTGCCAGCAGTTACGGACAGGGTGGTGAATATGGCTACACCTTC	CASSYGQGGEYGYTF
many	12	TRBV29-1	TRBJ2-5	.	TGCAGCGTTGGCGGGACAATAGAGACCCAGTACTTC	CSVGGTIETQYF
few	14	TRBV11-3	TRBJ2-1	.	TGTGCCAGCAGCCCTCGACCAGCCGGAGATGAGCAGTTCTTC	CASSPRPAGDEQFF
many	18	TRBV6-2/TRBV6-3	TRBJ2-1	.	TGTGCCAGCAGTTACTGGACAGACAGCGGCGGAACCTACAATGAGCAGTTCTTC	CASSYWTDSGGTYNEQFF
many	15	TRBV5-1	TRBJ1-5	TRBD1	TGCGCCAGCAGCCTTACAGGGGCTAATAATCAGCCCCAGCATTTT	CASSLTGANNQPQHF